This T cell receptor beta chain was found in a study of post-analysis software for immune sequencing data. Study results and limitations: TRBV segments more frequent in patients than in controls numbered a few and included TRBV5-6, TRBV5-1 and TRBV20-1. The F measure placed samples prepared in the same batch into strongly shared clusters. Controls' normalized Chao1 diversity significantly exceeded that of multiple sclerosis patients.

Unique molecular identifiers were present in the TCR beta cDNA libraries. When 1 to 10 million T cells were used, they gave approximately 450,000 cDNA molecules. TCRdb reanalysed the PCR reads using MiXCR and keeps one entry per CDR3 protein. The table shows hundreds of thousands of distinct CDR3 sequences, with about 27% occurring only once. The V and J ends lost 4 bases and 8 bases respectively, with 12 bases between them. This CDR3 is built from 12 residues. Germline V gene sequence: CDR1 SGHRS, CDR2 YFSETQ. As concerns this clonotype: What it binds is unknown.

The chain combines TRBV5-1 with TRBJ1-2; D is undetermined. The source is a girl under 18 with multiple sclerosis. The sequenced material came from blood. The CDR3 nucleotides are TGCGCCAGCAGCCCCAGAGATTTGGGCTACACCTTC. Protein sequence: CASSPRDLGYTF.